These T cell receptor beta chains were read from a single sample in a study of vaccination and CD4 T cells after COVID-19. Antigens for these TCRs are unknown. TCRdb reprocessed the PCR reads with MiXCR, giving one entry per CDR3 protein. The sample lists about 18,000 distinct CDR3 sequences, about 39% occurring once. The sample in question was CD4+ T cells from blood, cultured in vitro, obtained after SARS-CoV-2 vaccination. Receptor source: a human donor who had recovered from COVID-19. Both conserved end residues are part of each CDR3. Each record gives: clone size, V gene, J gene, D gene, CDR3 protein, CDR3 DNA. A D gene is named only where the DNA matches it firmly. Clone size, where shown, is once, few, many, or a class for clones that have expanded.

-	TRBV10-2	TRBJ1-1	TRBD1	CASSRGLGNTEAFF	TGCGCCAGCAGTAGGGGGCTAGGGAACACTGAAGCTTTCTTT
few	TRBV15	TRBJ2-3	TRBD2	CATSREYASGGTDTQYF	TGTGCCACCAGCAGAGAATATGCTAGCGGGGGCACAGATACGCAGTATTTT
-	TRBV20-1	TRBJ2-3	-	CSARESGDTQYF	TGCAGTGCTAGAGAAAGCGGGGATACGCAGTATTTT
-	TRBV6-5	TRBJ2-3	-	CASSYSLSADTQYF	TGTGCCAGCAGTTACTCTCTCAGCGCAGATACGCAGTATTTT
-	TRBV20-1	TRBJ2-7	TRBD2	CSVSGTSYEQYF	TGCAGCGTCTCTGGGACTAGCTACGAGCAGTACTTC
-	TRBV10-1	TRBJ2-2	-	CASSESYAGELFF	TGCGCCAGCAGTGAGTCGTACGCCGGGGAGCTGTTTTTT
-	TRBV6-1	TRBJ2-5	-	CASRGPVRGPYQETQYF	TGTGCCAGCAGGGGACCAGTGAGGGGACCTTACCAAGAGACCCAGTACTTC
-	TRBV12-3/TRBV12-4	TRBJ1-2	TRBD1	CASSTPGTAYGYTF	TGTGCCAGCAGTACCCCCGGGACAGCCTATGGCTACACCTTC
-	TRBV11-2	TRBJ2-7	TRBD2	CASSPQGAGVYEQYF	TGTGCCAGCAGCCCCCAGGGAGCGGGGGTCTACGAGCAGTACTTC
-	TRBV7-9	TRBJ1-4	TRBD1	CASSPTQTGGNEKLFF	TGTGCCAGCAGCCCGACCCAGACAGGGGGAAATGAAAAACTGTTTTTT
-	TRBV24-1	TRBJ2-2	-	CATSEPILGGTGELFF	TGTGCCACCAGTGAACCTATCCTTGGGGGGACCGGGGAGCTGTTTTTT
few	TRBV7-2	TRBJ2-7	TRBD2	CASSSGGSFYEQYF	TGTGCCAGCAGCTCGGGAGGCTCATTTTACGAGCAGTACTTC
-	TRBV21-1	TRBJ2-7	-	CASSKGAGSSYEQYF	TGTGCCAGCAGCAAAGGGGCAGGGAGCTCCTACGAGCAGTACTTC
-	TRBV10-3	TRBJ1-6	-	CAISEAGTNSPLHF	TGTGCCATCAGTGAGGCAGGGACTAATTCACCCCTCCACTTT
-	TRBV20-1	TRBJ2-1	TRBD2	CSARRTSVNEQFF	TGCAGTGCTAGGAGGACTAGCGTCAATGAGCAGTTCTTC
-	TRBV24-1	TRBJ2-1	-	CATSDTDAGTSSYNEQFF	TGTGCCACCAGTGATACCGACGCGGGGACCAGCTCCTACAATGAGCAGTTCTTC
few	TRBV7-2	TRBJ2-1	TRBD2	CASSSPNSGGSYNEQFF	TGTGCCAGCAGCTCCCCGAACTCGGGGGGCTCCTACAATGAGCAGTTCTTC
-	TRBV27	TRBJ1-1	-	CASRPGDRNTEAFF	TGTGCCAGCAGGCCCGGTGACAGGAACACTGAAGCTTTCTTT
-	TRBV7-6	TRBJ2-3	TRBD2	CASSAGLAGGTDTQYF	TGTGCCAGCAGCGCGGGACTAGCGGGAGGAACAGATACGCAGTATTTT
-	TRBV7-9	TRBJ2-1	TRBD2	CASSLGLAVYNEQFF	TGTGCCAGCAGCTTGGGACTAGCGGTCTACAATGAGCAGTTCTTC
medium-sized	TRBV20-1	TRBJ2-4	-	CSARGQEAKNIQYF	TGCAGTGCTAGAGGACAGGAAGCCAAAAACATTCAGTACTTC
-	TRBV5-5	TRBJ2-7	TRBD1	CASSGPTGGHEQYF	TGTGCCAGCAGCGGGCCGACAGGGGGCCACGAGCAGTACTTC
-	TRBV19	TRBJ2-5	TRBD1	CASSNRDRGGETQYF	TGTGCCAGCAGTAACCGGGACAGGGGGGGAGAGACCCAGTACTTC
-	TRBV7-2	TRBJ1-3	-	CASSPATGNTIYF	TGTGCCAGCAGCCCAGCAACCGGAAACACCATATATTTT
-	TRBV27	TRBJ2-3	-	CASRRSTDTQYF	TGTGCCAGCAGGCGGAGCACAGATACGCAGTATTTT
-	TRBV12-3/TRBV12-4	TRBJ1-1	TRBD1	CASSHSDRVNTEAFF	TGTGCCAGCAGTCATTCCGACAGGGTGAACACTGAAGCTTTCTTT
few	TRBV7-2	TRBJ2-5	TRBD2	CASSKQAGGRETQYF	TGTGCCAGCAGCAAGCAAGCGGGAGGGCGGGAGACCCAGTACTTC
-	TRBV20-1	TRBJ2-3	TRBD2	CSAKPRLAGIGTDTQYF	TGCAGTGCTAAACCTAGACTAGCGGGAATTGGTACAGATACGCAGTATTTT
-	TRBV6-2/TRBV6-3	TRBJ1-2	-	CASSYEVRGSGYTF	TGTGCCAGCAGTTATGAAGTCAGGGGTTCTGGCTACACCTTC
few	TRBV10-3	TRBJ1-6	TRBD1	CAISESVQGANSPLHF	TGTGCCATTAGTGAGTCGGTACAGGGGGCTAATTCACCCCTCCACTTT
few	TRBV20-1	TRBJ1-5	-	CSATLGAGAEPQHF	TGCAGTGCTACTCTTGGGGCGGGGGCAGAGCCCCAGCATTTT
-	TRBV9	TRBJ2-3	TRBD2	CASSIGAGGADTQYF	TGTGCCAGCAGCATAGGGGCGGGGGGTGCAGATACGCAGTATTTT
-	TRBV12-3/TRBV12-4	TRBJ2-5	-	CASSLARGGKETQYF	TGTGCCAGCAGTTTAGCGCGAGGGGGTAAGGAGACCCAGTACTTC
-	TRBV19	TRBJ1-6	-	CASSKGSSSYNSPLHF	TGTGCCAGTAGCAAGGGATCTAGCTCCTATAATTCACCCCTCCACTTT
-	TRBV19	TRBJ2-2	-	CASQGPGRHTGELFF	TGTGCCAGCCAAGGGCCAGGGCGGCACACCGGGGAGCTGTTTTTT
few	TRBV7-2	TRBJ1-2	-	CASSLEVQRGYTF	TGTGCCAGCAGCTTAGAGGTACAGAGAGGCTACACCTTC
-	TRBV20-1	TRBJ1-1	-	CSARDLLRTEAFF	TGCAGTGCTAGAGATTTACTGAGGACTGAAGCTTTCTTT
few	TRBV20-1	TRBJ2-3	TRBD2	CSAPGTRSTDTQYF	TGCAGTGCTCCCGGGACTAGAAGTACAGATACGCAGTATTTT
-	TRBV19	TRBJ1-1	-	CASSINRRLTEAFF	TGTGCCAGTAGTATTAACAGGAGGCTCACTGAAGCTTTCTTT
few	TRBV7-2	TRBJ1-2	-	CASSTGPGDGYTF	TGTGCCAGCAGCACAGGACCGGGGGACGGCTACACCTTC
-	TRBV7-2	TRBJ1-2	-	CASSLDRTGGRDGYTF	TGTGCCAGCAGCTTAGACAGGACCGGGGGAAGAGATGGCTACACCTTC
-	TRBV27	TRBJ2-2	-	CASSFLSNTGELFF	TGTGCCAGCAGTTTCCTGAGTAACACCGGGGAGCTGTTTTTT
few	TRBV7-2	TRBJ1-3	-	CASSLVGSLGNTIYF	TGTGCCAGCAGCTTAGTGGGCAGCCTAGGAAACACCATATATTTT
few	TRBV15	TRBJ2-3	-	CATSRLSEGRTTDTQYF	TGTGCCACCAGCAGATTATCAGAGGGCAGGACCACAGATACGCAGTATTTT
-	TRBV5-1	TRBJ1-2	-	CASSLGQGISGYTF	TGCGCCAGCAGCTTGGGTCAGGGCATCTCTGGCTACACCTTC
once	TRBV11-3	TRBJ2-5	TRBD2	CASSFPLGAGGWETQYF	TGTGCCAGCAGCTTCCCCCTCGGAGCGGGAGGGTGGGAGACCCAGTACTTC
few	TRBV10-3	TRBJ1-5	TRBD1	CAIRGDRGGNQPQHF	TGTGCCATCAGGGGGGACAGGGGAGGCAATCAGCCCCAGCATTTT
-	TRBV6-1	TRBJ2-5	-	CATGGGQETQYF	TGTGCCACCGGAGGGGGACAAGAGACCCAGTACTTC
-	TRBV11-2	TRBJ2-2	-	CASSLTGGPGELFF	TGTGCCAGCAGCTTAACGGGGGGCCCCGGGGAGCTGTTTTTT
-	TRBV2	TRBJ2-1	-	CASRGTNNEQFF	TGTGCCAGCCGCGGGACCAACAATGAGCAGTTCTTC
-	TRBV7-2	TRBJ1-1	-	CVSSGFEAFF	TGTGTCAGCAGCGGATTCGAAGCTTTCTTT
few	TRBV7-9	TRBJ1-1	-	CASSLGGDTEAFF	TGTGCCAGCAGCTTAGGAGGGGACACTGAAGCTTTCTTT